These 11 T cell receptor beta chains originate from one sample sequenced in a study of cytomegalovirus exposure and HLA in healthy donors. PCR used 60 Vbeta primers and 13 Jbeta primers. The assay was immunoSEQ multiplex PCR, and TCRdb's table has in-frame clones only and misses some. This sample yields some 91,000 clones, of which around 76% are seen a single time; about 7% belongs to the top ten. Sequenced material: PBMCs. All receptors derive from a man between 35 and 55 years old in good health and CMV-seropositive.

The CDR3 region has the DNA TGCGCCAGCAGCACCGGACAGGGCCGTGGTTTTTACAATGAGCAGTTCTTC. The encoded protein is CASSTGQGRGFYNEQFF. V and J are TRBV5-1 and TRBJ2-1; 8 bases align to TRBD1. V was pared by 4 bases and J by 4 bases, with 13 bases of the junction left unmatched. Per the germline V gene, CDR1 is SGHRS and CDR2 is YFSETQ. The CDR3 consists of 17 residues.

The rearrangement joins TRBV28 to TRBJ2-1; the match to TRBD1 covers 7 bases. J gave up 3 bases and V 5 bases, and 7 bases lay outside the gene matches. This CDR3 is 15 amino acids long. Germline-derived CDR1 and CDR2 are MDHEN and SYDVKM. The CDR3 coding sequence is TGTGCCAGCAGTACCGACAGGGCCGGCTACAATGAGCAGTTCTTC. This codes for CASSTDRAGYNEQFF.

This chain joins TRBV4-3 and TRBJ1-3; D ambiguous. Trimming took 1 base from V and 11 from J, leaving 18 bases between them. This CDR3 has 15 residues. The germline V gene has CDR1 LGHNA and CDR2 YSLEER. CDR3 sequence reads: CASSQGAGSPKAIYF. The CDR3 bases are TGCGCCAGCAGCCAAGGAGCGGGATCCCCAAAGGCCATATATTTT.

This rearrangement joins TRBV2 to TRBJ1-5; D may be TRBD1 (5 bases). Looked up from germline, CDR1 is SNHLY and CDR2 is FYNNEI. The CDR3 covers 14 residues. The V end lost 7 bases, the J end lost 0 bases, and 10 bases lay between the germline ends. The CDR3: CASKAGYSNQPQHF. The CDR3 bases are TGTGCCAGCAAGGCAGGGTATAGCAATCAGCCCCAGCATTTT.

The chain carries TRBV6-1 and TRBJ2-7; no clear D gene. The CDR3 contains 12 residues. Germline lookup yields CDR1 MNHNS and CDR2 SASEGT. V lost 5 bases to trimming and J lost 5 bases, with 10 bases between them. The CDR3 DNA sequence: TGTGCCAGCAGTCCCCACCGGGACGAGCAGTACTTC. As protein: CASSPHRDEQYF.

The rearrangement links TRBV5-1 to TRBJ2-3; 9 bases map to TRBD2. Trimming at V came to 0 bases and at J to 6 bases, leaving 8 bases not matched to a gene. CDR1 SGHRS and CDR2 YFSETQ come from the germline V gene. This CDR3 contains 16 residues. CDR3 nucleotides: TGCGCCAGCAGCTTGGGTCCAGCGGGGGGCTCGGATACGCAGTATTTT. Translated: CASSLGPAGGSDTQYF.

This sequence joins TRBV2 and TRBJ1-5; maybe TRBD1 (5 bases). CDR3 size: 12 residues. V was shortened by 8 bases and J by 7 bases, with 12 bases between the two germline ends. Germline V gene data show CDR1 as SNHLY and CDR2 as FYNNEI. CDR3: CASEEEGQPQHF. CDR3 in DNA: TGTGCCAGCGAAGAGGAGGGGCAGCCCCAGCATTTT.

Here the CDR3 DNA reads TGCGCCAGCAGCTTGCCGACGACAGGGCCGGGGGATACGCAGTATTTT. Residues: CASSLPTTGPGDTQYF. This sequence joins TRBV5-1 and TRBJ2-3; 7 bases are shared with TRBD1. Germline CDR1 and CDR2: SGHRS and YFSETQ. Trimming took 1 base from V and 6 from J; bases not matched to a gene: 11. The CDR3 contains 16 residues.

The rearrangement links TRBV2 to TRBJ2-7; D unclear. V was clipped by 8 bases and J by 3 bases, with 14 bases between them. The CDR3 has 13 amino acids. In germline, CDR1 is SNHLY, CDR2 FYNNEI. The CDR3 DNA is TGTGCCAGCTCCCTGATGCAGGTCTACGAGCAGTACTTC. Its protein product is CASSLMQVYEQYF.

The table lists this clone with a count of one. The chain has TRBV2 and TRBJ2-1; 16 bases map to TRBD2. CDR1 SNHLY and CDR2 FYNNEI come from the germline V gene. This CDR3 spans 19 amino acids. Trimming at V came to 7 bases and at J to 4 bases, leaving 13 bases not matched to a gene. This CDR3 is CASIPGTSGGGSPYNEQFF. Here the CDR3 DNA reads TGTGCCAGCATTCCCGGGACTAGCGGGGGGGGGAGCCCTTACAATGAGCAGTTCTTC.

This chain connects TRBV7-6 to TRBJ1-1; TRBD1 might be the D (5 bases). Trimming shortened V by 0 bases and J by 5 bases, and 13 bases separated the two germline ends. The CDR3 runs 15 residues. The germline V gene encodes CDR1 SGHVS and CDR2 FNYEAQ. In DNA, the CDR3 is TGTGCCAGCAGCTTAGCGCTGGGGGGAGGAACTGAAGCTTTCTTT. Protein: CASSLALGGGTEAFF.